This T cell receptor (beta chain) was identified in a study of neurological immune-mediated disorders. TCRdb re-called the 5' RACE reads through MiXCR, storing one row per CDR3 protein. The table shows roughly 75,000 distinct CDR3 sequences, with 2.6% occurring only once. J lost 1 base, V lost 4 bases, and 6 bases had no gene match. This CDR3 is built from 16 residues. Germline loops: CDR1 SGHRS, CDR2 YFSETQ. Ten or more counts support this clonotype. The sequenced sample consisted of PBMCs. V usage is TRBV5-1 and J usage is TRBJ2-1; 9 nucleotides align to TRBD2. The sequence was collected from a woman younger than 45 with multiple sclerosis. The DNA for the CDR3 is TGCGCCAGCAGCATCGGACTAGCGCCTTCCTACAATGAGCAGTTCTTC. This codes for CASSIGLAPSYNEQFF.